The 8 T cell receptor beta chains below all came from one sample that was sequenced in a study of blood T cell repertoires in COVID-19. Data came from immunoSEQ multiplex PCR; TCRdb stores just in-frame clones and leaves some out. Of about 320,000 clones listed, about 85% are singletons. Source material: PBMCs or T cells enriched from blood (not recorded which). These receptors were collected from a woman in her 30s who had been exposed to COVID-19.

The chain combines TRBV6-5 with TRBJ1-5, with TRBD1 matching 9 bases. The CDR3 is 15 amino acids. Trimming at V came to 5 bases and at J to 7 bases, leaving 9 bases not matched to a gene. The germline V gene has CDR1 MNHEY and CDR2 SVGAGI. CDR3 nucleotide sequence: TGTGCCAGCAGTACCGGGACAGGGTTGACGCAGCCCCAGCATTTT. Translation gives CASSTGTGLTQPQHF.

The chain combines TRBV11-1 with TRBJ2-7, with 9 nucleotides matching TRBD2. Germline V lookup: CDR1 SGHAT, CDR2 FQDESV (reference sequence). The CDR3 extends over 14 amino acids. J gave up 5 bases and V 3 bases, and 5 bases lay outside the gene matches. The CDR3 DNA follows: TGTGCCAGCAGCTTTCGCGGGGGGGCCAACGAGCAGTACTTC. Translated, it gives CASSFRGGANEQYF.

The chain links TRBV4-1 to TRBJ1-5; 9 bases are shared with TRBD1. The CDR3 runs to 16 residues. Germline V gives CDR1 MGHRA, CDR2 YSYEKL. With V trimmed by 1 base and J by 5 bases, 6 bases remained unmatched. CDR3 bases: TGCGCCAGCAGCCAAGCCGGACAGGGGTTTCATCAGCCCCAGCATTTT. This encodes CASSQAGQGFHQPQHF.

This sequence joins TRBV5-1 and TRBJ2-5, with 10 nucleotides matching TRBD2. V lost 0 bases, J lost 4 bases, and 3 bases stayed unmatched. CDR1 and CDR2 (germline): SGHRS, YFSETQ. The length of the CDR3 is 15 residues. CDR3 in DNA: TGCGCCAGCAGCTTGGCTTCTAGCGGGGGAGAGACCCAGTACTTC. This gives the protein CASSLASSGGETQYF.

The rearrangement links TRBV2 to TRBJ2-3; 7 positions match TRBD1. V was clipped by 6 bases and J by 1 base; unmatched bases: 7. The CDR3 is made up of 15 amino acids. Germline V gene sequence: CDR1 SNHLY, CDR2 FYNNEI. CDR3 amino acids: CASSLQGWGTDTQYF. DNA for the CDR3: TGTGCCAGCAGCCTACAGGGGTGGGGCACAGATACGCAGTATTTT.

The chain combines TRBV4-3 with TRBJ1-5; no clear D. The V gene lost 0 bases and the J gene lost 7 bases, with 19 bases spanning the gap. From germline, CDR1 is LGHNA and CDR2 YSLEER. The CDR3 loop spans 17 amino acids. For the CDR3, the DNA is TGCGCCAGCAGCCAAGATCATCGCGGGGTGGGGAGGCAGCCCCAGCATTTT. Protein: CASSQDHRGVGRQPQHF.

The chain recombines TRBV2 with TRBJ1-6; TRBD1 matches 8 bases. Germline V CDR1 and CDR2: SNHLY, FYNNEI. The CDR3 contains 15 residues. V dropped 6 bases and J dropped 2; count of bases not matched to a gene: 3. CDR3 DNA: TGTGCCAGCAGAGTACAGGGGGCCTATAATTCACCCCTCCACTTT. This translates into CASRVQGAYNSPLHF. The full variable domain, rest sourced from reference TRBV2 and TRBJ1-6, is EPEVTQTPSHQVTQMGQEVILRCVPISNHLYFYWYRQILGQKVEFLVSFYNNEISEKSEIFDDQFSVERPDGSNFTLKIRSTKLEDSAMYFCASRVQGAYNSPLHFGNGTRLTVT.

J is TRBJ1-3 and V is TRBV12-3 or TRBV12-4; no clear D gene. CDR3 length: 12 residues. V was trimmed by 7 bases and J by 4 bases, leaving 8 bases between them. In DNA form, the CDR3 reads TGTGCCAGCACCAAACAGGGAAACACCATATATTTT. It encodes CASTKQGNTIYF.